This is a list of T cell receptor beta chains from one sample in a study of blood T cell repertoires in COVID-19. Generated by immunoSEQ multiplex PCR, the TCRdb table keeps only in-frame clones and is missing some. In the table there are roughly 410,000 clones, roughly 90% of which are singletons. Sequencing was carried out using peripheral blood. The receptors shown here come from a man aged 40-49 years with acute or convalescent COVID-19. Each CDR3 is given with its conserved first and last residue. Each record gives: CDR3 length, V gene, clone size, J gene, D gene, CDR3 protein, CDR3 DNA. A D gene is named only where the DNA matches it firmly. A row's size may be missing; if present it is once, few, many or a size class.

15	TRBV6-5	-	TRBJ1-1	TRBD1	CASSTGTGGNTEAFF	TGTGCCAGCAGTACCGGGACAGGAGGGAACACTGAAGCTTTCTTT
13	TRBV7-8	-	TRBJ1-2	TRBD1	CATGQGPPYGYTF	TGTGCCACGGGACAGGGTCCCCCCTATGGCTACACCTTC
13	TRBV6-2/TRBV6-3	once	TRBJ2-5	TRBD2	CASSVAGLETQYF	TGTGCCAGCAGTGTAGCGGGCCTAGAGACCCAGTACTTC
16	TRBV11-3	-	TRBJ2-1	TRBD2	CASSLGKRGRLNEQFF	TGTGCCAGCAGCTTAGGGAAGCGGGGGCGGTTGAATGAGCAGTTCTTC
12	TRBV4-1	-	TRBJ1-2	TRBD1	CASSPDRGGYTF	TGCGCCAGCAGCCCCGACAGGGGAGGCTACACCTTC
13	TRBV29-1	once	TRBJ2-1	TRBD2	CSVDRGGHNEQFF	TGCAGCGTTGACCGGGGGGGCCACAATGAGCAGTTCTTC
12	TRBV9	-	TRBJ1-6	-	CASSPYNSPLHF	TGTGCCAGCAGTCCGTATAATTCACCCCTCCACTTT
16	TRBV28	-	TRBJ1-6	-	CASSLLTGNEGSPLHF	TGTGCCAGCAGTTTATTAACAGGGAACGAGGGTTCACCCCTCCACTTT
15	TRBV7-3	-	TRBJ2-5	TRBD2	CASSLLGLRQETQYF	TGTGCCAGCAGCTTATTGGGACTACGCCAAGAGACCCAGTACTTC
14	TRBV2	-	TRBJ1-5	-	CASSVRTGNQPQHF	TGTGCCAGCAGTGTCAGGACAGGCAATCAGCCCCAGCATTTT
12	TRBV10-3	-	TRBJ1-1	-	CAISDLTELAFF	TGTGCCATCAGTGATCTAACAGAGTTGGCTTTCTTT
13	TRBV10-1	-	TRBJ2-2	-	CASRPGNTGELFF	TGCGCCAGCAGACCGGGGAACACCGGGGAGCTGTTTTTT
15	TRBV19	-	TRBJ1-2	-	CASSVQGNDGRGYTF	TGTGCCAGTAGTGTTCAGGGGAATGACGGACGGGGCTACACCTTC
15	TRBV7-3	-	TRBJ1-6	-	CASSLSDRGNSPLHF	TGTGCCAGCAGCTTATCGGACAGAGGAAACTCACCCCTCCACTTT
11	TRBV12-3/TRBV12-4	-	TRBJ1-2	-	CASSLGHGYTF	TGTGCCAGCAGTTTAGGACACGGCTACACCTTC
13	TRBV6-2/TRBV6-3	-	TRBJ2-5	-	CASSYGRQETQYF	TGTGCCAGCAGTTACGGCAGGCAAGAGACCCAGTACTTC
18	TRBV23-1	-	TRBJ2-1	TRBD2	CASRLSGTSGRYNNEQFF	TGCGCCAGCAGACTTTCCGGGACTAGCGGGAGGTACAACAATGAGCAGTTCTTC
14	TRBV25-1	-	TRBJ2-7	TRBD1	CASSVTGQGHEQYF	TGTGCCAGCAGTGTAACGGGACAGGGCCACGAGCAGTACTTC
15	TRBV4-1	-	TRBJ2-1	-	CASSQVSTSGNEQFF	TGCGCCAGCAGCCAAGTATCCACTTCAGGGAATGAGCAGTTCTTC
15	TRBV5-5	-	TRBJ1-2	TRBD1	CASSQGQGDNYGYTF	TGTGCCAGCAGCCAGGGACAGGGAGACAACTATGGCTACACCTTC
14	TRBV29-1	-	TRBJ2-2	TRBD1	CSAWTGTNTGELFF	TGCAGCGCTTGGACAGGGACGAACACCGGGGAGCTGTTTTTT
15	TRBV5-4	-	TRBJ2-7	TRBD1	CASTKGQGVSYEQYF	TGTGCCAGCACAAAGGGACAGGGGGTATCCTACGAGCAGTACTTC
16	TRBV6-6	-	TRBJ2-1	TRBD2	CASSLTSGGAENEQFF	TGTGCCAGCAGTCTAACTAGCGGGGGGGCCGAGAATGAGCAGTTCTTC
17	TRBV18	-	TRBJ1-2	-	CASSPPRGGGSNYGYTF	TGTGCCAGCTCACCACCGCGGGGCGGGGGTTCTAACTATGGCTACACCTTC
16	TRBV5-1	-	TRBJ2-3	TRBD2	CASSMGLATSTDTQYF	TGCGCCAGCAGCATGGGACTAGCGACGAGCACAGATACGCAGTATTTT
14	TRBV6-2/TRBV6-3	-	TRBJ1-2	TRBD1	CASSSPTGGGGYTF	TGTGCCAGCAGTTCCCCGACAGGGGGCGGTGGCTACACCTTC
15	TRBV7-3	-	TRBJ2-7	-	CASSPNIGTPYEQYF	TGTGCCAGCAGCCCTAATATTGGGACACCTTACGAGCAGTACTTC
14	TRBV5-4	-	TRBJ2-7	-	CASSPAGQTYEQYF	TGTGCCAGCAGCCCCGCGGGACAGACCTACGAGCAGTACTTC
14	TRBV30	-	TRBJ2-1	TRBD2	CAWSVSPSGNEQFF	TGTGCCTGGAGTGTAAGTCCTAGCGGCAATGAGCAGTTCTTC
13	TRBV13	-	TRBJ2-2	-	CASSLGYAGELFF	TGTGCCAGCAGCTTAGGGTATGCCGGGGAGCTGTTTTTT
18	TRBV7-9	-	TRBJ1-1	-	CASSPRPQVWQSNTEAFF	TGTGCCAGCAGCCCCCGCCCCCAAGTTTGGCAGTCGAACACTGAAGCTTTCTTT